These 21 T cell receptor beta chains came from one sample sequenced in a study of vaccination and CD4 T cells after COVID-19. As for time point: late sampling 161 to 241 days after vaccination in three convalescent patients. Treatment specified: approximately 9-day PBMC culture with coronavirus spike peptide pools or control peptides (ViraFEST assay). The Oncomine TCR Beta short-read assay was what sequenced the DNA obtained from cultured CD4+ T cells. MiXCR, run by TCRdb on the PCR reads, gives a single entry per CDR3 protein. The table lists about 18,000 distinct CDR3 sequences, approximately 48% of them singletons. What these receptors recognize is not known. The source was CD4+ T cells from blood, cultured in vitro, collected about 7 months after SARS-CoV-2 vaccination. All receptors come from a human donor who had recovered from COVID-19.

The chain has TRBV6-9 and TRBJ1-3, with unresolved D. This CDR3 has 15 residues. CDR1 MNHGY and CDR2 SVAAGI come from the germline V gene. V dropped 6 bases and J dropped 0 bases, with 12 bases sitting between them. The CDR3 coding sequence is TGTGCCAGCAGGGACCGAACCCCCTCTGGAAACACCATATATTTT. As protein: CASRDRTPSGNTIYF.

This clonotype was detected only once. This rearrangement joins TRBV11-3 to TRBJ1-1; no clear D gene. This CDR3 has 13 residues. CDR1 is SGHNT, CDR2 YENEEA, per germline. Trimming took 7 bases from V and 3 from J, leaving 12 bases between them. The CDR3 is CASNLRWDTEAFF. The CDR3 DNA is TGTGCCAGCAACCTTAGGTGGGACACTGAAGCTTTCTTT.

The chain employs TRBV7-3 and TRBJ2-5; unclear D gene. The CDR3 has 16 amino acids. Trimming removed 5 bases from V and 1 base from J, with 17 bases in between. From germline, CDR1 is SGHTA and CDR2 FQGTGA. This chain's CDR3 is CASSKGSARGQETQYF. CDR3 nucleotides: TGTGCCAGCAGCAAAGGGTCGGCGCGCGGCCAAGAGACCCAGTACTTC. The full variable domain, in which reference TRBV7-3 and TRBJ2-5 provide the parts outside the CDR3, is GAGVSQTPSNKVTEKGKYVELRCDPISGHTALYWYRQSLGQGPEFLIYFQGTGAADDSGLPNDRFFAVRPEGSVSTLKIQRTERGDSAVYLCASSKGSARGQETQYFGPGTRLLVL.

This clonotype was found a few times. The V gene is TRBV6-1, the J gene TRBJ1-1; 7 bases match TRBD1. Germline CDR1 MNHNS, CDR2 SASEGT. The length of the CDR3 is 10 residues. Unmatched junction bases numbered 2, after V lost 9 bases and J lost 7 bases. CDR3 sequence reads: CASRDSEAFF. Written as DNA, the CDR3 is TGTGCCAGTCGGGACAGTGAAGCTTTCTTT.

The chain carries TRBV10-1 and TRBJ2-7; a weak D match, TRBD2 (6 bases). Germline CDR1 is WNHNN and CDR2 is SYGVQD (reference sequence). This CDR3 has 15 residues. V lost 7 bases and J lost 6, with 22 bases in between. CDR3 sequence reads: CASKQRREKGCEQYF. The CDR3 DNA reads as TGCGCCAGCAAACAAAGGAGGGAGAAAGGCTGCGAGCAGTACTTC.

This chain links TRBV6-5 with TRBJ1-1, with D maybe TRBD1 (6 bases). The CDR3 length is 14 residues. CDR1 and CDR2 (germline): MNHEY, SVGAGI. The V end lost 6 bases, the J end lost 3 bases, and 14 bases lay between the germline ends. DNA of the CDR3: TGTGCCAGCAGCTACCAGGGGATTGACACTGAAGCTTTCTTT. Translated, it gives CASSYQGIDTEAFF.

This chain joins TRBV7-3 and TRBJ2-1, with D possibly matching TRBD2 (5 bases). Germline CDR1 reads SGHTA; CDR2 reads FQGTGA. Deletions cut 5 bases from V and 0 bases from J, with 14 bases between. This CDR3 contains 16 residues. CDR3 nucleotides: TGTGCCAGCAGCCTGAGCGGATCCGTCTCCTACAATGAGCAGTTCTTC. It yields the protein CASSLSGSVSYNEQFF.

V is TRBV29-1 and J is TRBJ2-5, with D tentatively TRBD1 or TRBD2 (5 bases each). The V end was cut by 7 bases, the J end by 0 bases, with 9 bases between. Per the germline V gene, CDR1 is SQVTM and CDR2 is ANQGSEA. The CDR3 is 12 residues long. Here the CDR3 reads CSGGEYQETQYF. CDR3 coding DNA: TGCAGCGGAGGGGAGTACCAAGAGACCCAGTACTTC.

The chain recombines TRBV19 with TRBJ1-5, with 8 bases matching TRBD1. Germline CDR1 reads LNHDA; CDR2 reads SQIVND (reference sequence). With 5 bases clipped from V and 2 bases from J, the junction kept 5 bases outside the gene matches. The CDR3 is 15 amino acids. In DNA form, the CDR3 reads TGTGCCAGTAGTTCATTGACAGGGGGCAATCAGCCCCAGCATTTT. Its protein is CASSSLTGGNQPQHF.

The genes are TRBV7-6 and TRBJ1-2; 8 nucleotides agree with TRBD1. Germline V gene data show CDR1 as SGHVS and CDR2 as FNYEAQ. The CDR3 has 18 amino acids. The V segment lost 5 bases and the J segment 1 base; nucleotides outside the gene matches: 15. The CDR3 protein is CASSPGIGKQGVNYGYTF. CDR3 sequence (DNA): TGTGCCAGCAGCCCCGGCATCGGCAAACAGGGGGTTAACTATGGCTACACCTTC.

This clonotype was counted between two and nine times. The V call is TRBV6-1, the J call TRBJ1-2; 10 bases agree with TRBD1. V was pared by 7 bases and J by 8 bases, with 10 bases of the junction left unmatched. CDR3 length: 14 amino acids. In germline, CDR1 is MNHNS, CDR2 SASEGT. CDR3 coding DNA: TGTGCCAGCACGCAAGACAGGGGGCTAAACGGCTACACCTTC. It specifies CASTQDRGLNGYTF.

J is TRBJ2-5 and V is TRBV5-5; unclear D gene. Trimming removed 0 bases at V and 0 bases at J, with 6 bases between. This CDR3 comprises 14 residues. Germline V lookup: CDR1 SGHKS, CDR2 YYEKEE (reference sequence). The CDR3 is CASSLGPDQETQYF. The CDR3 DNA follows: TGTGCCAGCAGCTTGGGGCCAGACCAAGAGACCCAGTACTTC.

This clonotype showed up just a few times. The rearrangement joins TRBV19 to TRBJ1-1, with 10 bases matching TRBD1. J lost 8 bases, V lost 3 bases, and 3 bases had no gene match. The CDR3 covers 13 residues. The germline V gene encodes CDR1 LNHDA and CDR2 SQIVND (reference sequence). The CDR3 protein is CASSIRDRGEAFF. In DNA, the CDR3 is TGTGCCAGTAGTATCAGGGACAGGGGAGAAGCTTTCTTT.

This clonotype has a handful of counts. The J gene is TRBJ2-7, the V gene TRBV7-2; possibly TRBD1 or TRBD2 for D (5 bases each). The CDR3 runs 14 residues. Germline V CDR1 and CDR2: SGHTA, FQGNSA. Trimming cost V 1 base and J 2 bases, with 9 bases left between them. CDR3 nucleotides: TGTGCCAGCAGCTTAGAGGGACCGGCCTACGAGCAGTACTTC. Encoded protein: CASSLEGPAYEQYF.

CDR3 amino acids: CASSHGAGSSTDTQYF. CDR3 nucleotides: TGTGCCAGCAGCCACGGGGCCGGGAGCAGCACAGATACGCAGTATTTT. The V call is TRBV7-6, the J call TRBJ2-3; a weak D match, TRBD2 (6 bases). Looked up from germline, CDR1 is SGHVS and CDR2 is FNYEAQ. Trimming cost V 5 bases and J 0 bases, with 15 bases left between them. This CDR3 is built from 16 residues. Based on the CDR3 plus reference TRBV7-6 and TRBJ2-3, the full variable domain is GAGVSQSPRYKVTKRGQDVALRCDPISGHVSLYWYRQALGQGPEFLTYFNYEAQQDKSGLPNDRFSAERPEGSISTLTIQRTEQRDSAMYRCASSHGAGSSTDTQYFGPGTRLTVL.

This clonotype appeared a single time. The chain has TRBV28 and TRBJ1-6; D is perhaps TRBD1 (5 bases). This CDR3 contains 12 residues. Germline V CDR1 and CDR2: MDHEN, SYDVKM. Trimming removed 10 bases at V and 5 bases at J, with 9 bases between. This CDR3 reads CATLGDNSPLHF. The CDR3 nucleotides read TGTGCCACATTGGGGGATAATTCACCCCTCCACTTT.

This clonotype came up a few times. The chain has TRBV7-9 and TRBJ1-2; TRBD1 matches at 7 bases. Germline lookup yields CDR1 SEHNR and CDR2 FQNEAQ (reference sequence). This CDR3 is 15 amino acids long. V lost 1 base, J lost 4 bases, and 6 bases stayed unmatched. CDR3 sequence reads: CASSLEAGGSYGYTF. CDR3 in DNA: TGTGCCAGCAGCTTAGAGGCAGGGGGGTCCTATGGCTACACCTTC.

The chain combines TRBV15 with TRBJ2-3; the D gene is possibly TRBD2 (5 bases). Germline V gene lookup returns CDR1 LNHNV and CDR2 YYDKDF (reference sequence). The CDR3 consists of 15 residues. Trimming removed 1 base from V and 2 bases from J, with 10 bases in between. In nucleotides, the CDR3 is TGTGCCACCAGCAGAGGTCGGGGAAACACAGATACGCAGTATTTT. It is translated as CATSRGRGNTDTQYF.

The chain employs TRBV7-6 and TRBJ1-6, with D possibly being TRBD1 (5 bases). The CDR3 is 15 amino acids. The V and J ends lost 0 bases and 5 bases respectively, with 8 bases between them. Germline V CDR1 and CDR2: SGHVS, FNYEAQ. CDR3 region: CASSLAVGDNSPLHF. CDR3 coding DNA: TGTGCCAGCAGCTTAGCAGTGGGGGATAATTCACCCCTCCACTTT.

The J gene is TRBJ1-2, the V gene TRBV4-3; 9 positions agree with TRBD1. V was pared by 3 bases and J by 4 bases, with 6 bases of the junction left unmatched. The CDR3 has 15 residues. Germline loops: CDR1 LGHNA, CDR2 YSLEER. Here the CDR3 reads CASSQGGQGGYGYTF. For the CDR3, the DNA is TGCGCCAGCAGCCAGGGGGGACAGGGAGGCTATGGCTACACCTTC.

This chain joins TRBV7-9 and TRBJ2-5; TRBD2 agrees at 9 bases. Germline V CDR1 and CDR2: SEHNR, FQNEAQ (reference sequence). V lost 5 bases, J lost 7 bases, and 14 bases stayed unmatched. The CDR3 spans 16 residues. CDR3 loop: CASSPRSGGPAGTQYF. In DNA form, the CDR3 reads TGTGCCAGCAGCCCCCGAAGCGGGGGGCCAGCCGGGACCCAGTACTTC.